A selection of T cell receptor beta chains follows, all from one sample in a study of spatial heterogeneity in lung cancer. TCRdb reprocessed the 5' RACE reads with MiXCR, giving one entry per CDR3 protein. The profile covers roughly 39,000 distinct CDR3 sequences, with less than 6% appearing a single time and 11% taken by the ten largest. This material consisted of PBMCs, taken at surgery. The receptors originated from a male donor with early-stage non-small cell lung cancer. Both conserved end residues are part of each CDR3.

>TRBJ1-6|TRBV25-1
CASSAEQGQYNSPLHF
>TRBJ2-7|TRBV3-1
CASSLGQGAPYEQYF
>TRBJ1-5|TRBV7-2
CASSFEGVRSNQPQHF
>TRBJ2-7|TRBV5-1
CASSLDRGSSEQYF
>TRBJ2-1|TRBV6-2/TRBV6-3
CASRGAGEHNEQFF
>TRBJ1-2|TRBV28
CASSLPGQGYGYTF
>TRBJ1-2|TRBV29-1
CSVRTPSSYGYTF
>TRBJ1-2|TRBV5-1
CASNPMPADRSYTF
>TRBJ2-3|TRBV27
CASSWRGGGTDTQYF
>TRBJ2-6|TRBV19
CATKDRGLTGANVLTF
>TRBJ2-3|TRBV28
CASSLPGQTDTQYF